This is a list of T cell receptor beta chains from one sample in a study of blood T cell repertoires in COVID-19. Profiled with immunoSEQ multiplex PCR; TCRdb holds only in-frame clones, not every one. This sample has approximately 210,000 clones, with around 80% found just once. The sequenced sample consisted of peripheral blood. The receptors were gathered from a human donor in a cohort sampled during active COVID-19. Each CDR3 is given with its conserved first and last residue. Fields, in order: clone size, J gene, V gene, D gene, CDR3 protein, CDR3 DNA. D genes are given only for firm matches. Clone size, where shown, is once, few, many, or a class for clones that have expanded.

. | TRBJ2-3 | TRBV28 | TRBD2 | CASSLVGTRLTDTQYF | TGTGCCAGCAGTTTAGTGGGGACTAGACTCACAGATACGCAGTATTTT
. | TRBJ1-1 | TRBV28 | TRBD1 | CASSYWTGLNTEAFF | TGTGCCAGCAGTTATTGGACAGGGCTGAACACTGAAGCTTTCTTT
. | TRBJ2-3 | TRBV6-5 | TRBD2 | CASGGGPSTDTQYF | TGTGCCAGCGGGGGGGGACCTAGCACAGATACGCAGTATTTT
once | TRBJ2-6 | TRBV27 | . | CASSFRSYSGANVLTF | TGTGCCAGCAGTTTTCGGTCCTACTCTGGGGCCAACGTCCTGACTTTC
. | TRBJ2-7 | TRBV28 | . | CASSSPGTQVYEQYF | TGTGCCAGCAGCTCCCCCGGGACACAAGTCTACGAGCAGTACTTC
. | TRBJ2-7 | TRBV15 | TRBD2 | CATSRVRLAGGYEQYF | TGTGCCACCAGCAGAGTTAGACTAGCGGGAGGCTACGAGCAGTACTTC
. | TRBJ2-7 | TRBV27 | . | CASSSGSYEQYF | TGTGCCAGCAGTTCCGGTTCCTACGAGCAGTACTTC
. | TRBJ2-1 | TRBV7-3 | TRBD2 | CASSLAGLGNEQFF | TGTGCCAGCAGCCTAGCGGGACTTGGGAATGAGCAGTTCTTC
. | TRBJ2-1 | TRBV29-1 | TRBD2 | CSAHSGTFSYNEQFF | TGCAGCGCCCATAGCGGGACCTTCTCCTACAATGAGCAGTTCTTC
few | TRBJ2-7 | TRBV19 | . | CASRPQGLSYEQYF | TGTGCCAGTAGGCCTCAGGGGCTCTCCTACGAGCAGTACTTC
. | TRBJ2-7 | TRBV24-1 | TRBD1 | CATSAPGQDYEQYF | TGTGCCACCAGTGCGCCGGGACAGGACTACGAGCAGTACTTC
. | TRBJ2-7 | TRBV13 | TRBD2 | CASSHTNILAGVKYEQYF | TGTGCCAGCAGCCACACGAACATCCTAGCGGGAGTGAAATACGAGCAGTACTTC
once | TRBJ2-2 | TRBV6-5 | . | CASSYSVRGELFF | TGTGCCAGCAGTTACTCCGTACGGGGGGAGCTGTTTTTT
. | TRBJ2-5 | TRBV6-2/TRBV6-3 | . | CASSYRGFGGETQYF | TGTGCCAGCAGTTACCGCGGATTCGGCGGGGAGACCCAGTACTTC
. | TRBJ2-1 | TRBV5-6 | TRBD2 | CASSLVPSGSRGNEQFF | TGTGCCAGCAGCTTGGTTCCTAGCGGGAGCCGGGGGAATGAGCAGTTCTTC
few | TRBJ1-1 | TRBV6-5 | . | CASSYSRRVTEAFF | TGTGCCAGCAGTTATAGTCGCCGAGTTACTGAAGCTTTCTTT
. | TRBJ2-7 | TRBV11-2 | TRBD2 | CASSLWASGIYEQYF | TGTGCCAGCAGCTTATGGGCTAGCGGGATCTACGAGCAGTACTTC
once | TRBJ2-7 | TRBV28 | TRBD1 | CASSFQGQISYEQYF | TGTGCCAGCAGTTTTCAGGGACAGATCTCCTACGAGCAGTACTTC
few | TRBJ2-3 | TRBV19 | . | CASSIGVGTDTQYF | TGTGCCAGTAGTATAGGAGTAGGCACAGATACGCAGTATTTT
. | TRBJ2-2 | TRBV7-3 | . | CASSLTGQNTGELFF | TGTGCCAGCAGCTTAACGGGACAGAACACCGGGGAGCTGTTTTTT
. | TRBJ2-7 | TRBV7-2 | . | CASSSEPTASYEQYF | TGTGCCAGCAGCTCGGAACCGACAGCCTCCTACGAGCAGTACTTC
. | TRBJ2-5 | TRBV6-4 | . | CASSDLRDTGTQYF | TGTGCCAGCAGTGACCTTCGGGACACGGGGACCCAGTACTTC
. | TRBJ1-5 | TRBV6-5 | . | CASRTRQNSNQPQHF | TGTGCCAGCAGGACAAGACAGAATAGCAATCAGCCCCAGCATTTT
. | TRBJ2-7 | TRBV6-2/TRBV6-3 | TRBD2 | CASSSLGGKFYEQYF | TGTGCCAGCAGTTCTTTGGGGGGGAAGTTCTACGAGCAGTACTTC
. | TRBJ2-7 | TRBV6-5 | . | CASSYSSPGSYEQYF | TGTGCCAGCAGTTACTCCTCCCCAGGCTCCTACGAGCAGTACTTC
once | TRBJ2-7 | TRBV7-2 | TRBD2 | CASSLDLRGAGEQYF | TGTGCCAGCAGCTTAGACTTGCGGGGGGCGGGCGAGCAGTACTTC
. | TRBJ2-3 | TRBV27 | TRBD2 | CASSFRSGTDTQYF | TGTGCCAGCAGTTTCCGTAGCGGGACAGATACGCAGTATTTT